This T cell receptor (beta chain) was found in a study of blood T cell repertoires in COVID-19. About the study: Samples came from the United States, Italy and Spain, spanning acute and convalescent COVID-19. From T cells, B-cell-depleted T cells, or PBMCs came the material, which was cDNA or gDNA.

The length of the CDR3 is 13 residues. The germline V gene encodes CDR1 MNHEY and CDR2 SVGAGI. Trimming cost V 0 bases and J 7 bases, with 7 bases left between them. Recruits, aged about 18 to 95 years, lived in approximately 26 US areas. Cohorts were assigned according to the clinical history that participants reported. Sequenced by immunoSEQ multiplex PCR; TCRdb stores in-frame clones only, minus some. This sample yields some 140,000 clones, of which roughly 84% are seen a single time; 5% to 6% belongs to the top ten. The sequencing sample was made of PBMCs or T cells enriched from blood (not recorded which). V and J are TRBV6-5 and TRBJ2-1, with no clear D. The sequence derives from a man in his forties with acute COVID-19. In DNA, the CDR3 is TGTGCCAGCAGTTACTCGAGGTTGAATGAGCAGTTCTTC. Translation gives CASSYSRLNEQFF.